The rows below give T cell receptor beta chains drawn from one sample of a study of blood T cell repertoires in COVID-19. Generated by immunoSEQ multiplex PCR, the TCRdb table keeps only in-frame clones and is missing some. Here the sample spans around 400,000 clones, around nine tenths being singletons. The sample was PBMCs or T cells enriched from blood (not recorded which). These receptor sequences come from a woman aged 18-35 years who had been exposed to COVID-19. Both conserved end residues are part of each CDR3. D genes are given only for firm matches. Clone size, where shown, is once, few, many, or a class for clones that have expanded.

D gene: .
J gene: TRBJ1-1
V gene: TRBV3-1/TRBV3-2
clone size: .
CDR3 protein: CASSQVRQVNTEAFF
CDR3 DNA: TGTGCCAGCAGCCAAGTTCGGCAGGTGAACACTGAAGCTTTCTTT

D gene: TRBD2
J gene: TRBJ2-3
V gene: TRBV28
clone size: .
CDR3 protein: CASSLTSGYPGKDTDTQYF
CDR3 DNA: TGTGCCAGCAGTTTGACTAGCGGGTACCCAGGGAAGGACACAGATACGCAGTATTTT

D gene: TRBD1
J gene: TRBJ1-5
V gene: TRBV5-8
clone size: .
CDR3 protein: CASSPGQASNQPQHF
CDR3 DNA: TGTGCCAGCAGCCCGGGACAGGCTAGCAATCAGCCCCAGCATTTT

D gene: TRBD2
J gene: TRBJ2-4
V gene: TRBV19
clone size: .
CDR3 protein: CASSRGPGGRNNIQYF
CDR3 DNA: TGTGCCAGTAGTAGGGGGCCGGGGGGGAGGAATAACATTCAGTACTTC

D gene: TRBD1
J gene: TRBJ1-6
V gene: TRBV28
clone size: .
CDR3 protein: CASTGGNSPLHF
CDR3 DNA: TGTGCCAGCACAGGGGGGAATTCACCCCTCCACTTT

D gene: .
J gene: TRBJ1-1
V gene: TRBV2
clone size: .
CDR3 protein: CASSGQGNTEAFF
CDR3 DNA: TGTGCCAGCAGTGGTCAGGGGAACACTGAAGCTTTCTTT

D gene: .
J gene: TRBJ2-3
V gene: TRBV13
clone size: once
CDR3 protein: CASSATGSSTDTQYF
CDR3 DNA: TGTGCCAGCAGCGCTACAGGATCTAGCACAGATACGCAGTATTTT

D gene: .
J gene: TRBJ1-5
V gene: TRBV2
clone size: .
CDR3 protein: CASSNPTTGLRGNQPQHF
CDR3 DNA: TGTGCCAGCAGCAACCCAACGACGGGGCTGCGGGGAAATCAGCCCCAGCATTTT

D gene: .
J gene: TRBJ1-1
V gene: TRBV2
clone size: few
CDR3 protein: CASRFNRVSGSEAFF
CDR3 DNA: TGTGCCAGCAGGTTCAACAGGGTTTCCGGGTCTGAAGCTTTCTTT

D gene: .
J gene: TRBJ1-2
V gene: TRBV28
clone size: .
CDR3 protein: CASSDAPRASYGYTF
CDR3 DNA: TGTGCCAGCAGCGACGCCCCCAGGGCAAGCTATGGCTACACCTTC

D gene: .
J gene: TRBJ1-5
V gene: TRBV21-1
clone size: .
CDR3 protein: CASSKEKEIRPQHF
CDR3 DNA: TGTGCCAGCAGCAAAGAAAAGGAGATCAGGCCCCAGCATTTT

D gene: TRBD1
J gene: TRBJ1-1
V gene: TRBV28
clone size: .
CDR3 protein: CASTADRAVAFF
CDR3 DNA: TGTGCCAGCACCGCGGACAGGGCTGTCGCTTTCTTT

D gene: TRBD1
J gene: TRBJ1-2
V gene: TRBV11-2
clone size: .
CDR3 protein: CASSLQGAGGYTF
CDR3 DNA: TGTGCCAGCAGCTTACAGGGGGCGGGAGGCTACACCTTC

D gene: .
J gene: TRBJ1-2
V gene: TRBV28
clone size: .
CDR3 protein: CASSKPGQGLRSYTF
CDR3 DNA: TGTGCCAGCAGTAAGCCCGGTCAGGGGCTTAGAAGCTACACCTTC

D gene: .
J gene: TRBJ2-7
V gene: TRBV7-3
clone size: .
CDR3 protein: CASSPSRGAYEQYF
CDR3 DNA: TGTGCCAGCAGCCCAAGCAGGGGCGCGTACGAGCAGTACTTC

D gene: TRBD1
J gene: TRBJ2-7
V gene: TRBV19
clone size: .
CDR3 protein: CASSNRQGSEQYF
CDR3 DNA: TGTGCCAGTAGTAACCGACAGGGGAGCGAGCAGTACTTC

D gene: TRBD1
J gene: TRBJ1-2
V gene: TRBV28
clone size: .
CDR3 protein: CATYRDRGGYGYTF
CDR3 DNA: TGTGCCACCTACCGGGACAGGGGGGGCTATGGCTACACCTTC

D gene: TRBD1
J gene: TRBJ2-2
V gene: TRBV27
clone size: once
CDR3 protein: CASSLDRDNSGELFF
CDR3 DNA: TGTGCCAGCAGTTTGGACAGGGATAATTCCGGGGAGCTGTTTTTT

D gene: .
J gene: TRBJ1-2
V gene: TRBV28
clone size: once
CDR3 protein: CASSLPTNSEGYTF
CDR3 DNA: TGTGCCAGCAGTTTACCGACTAACTCGGAGGGCTACACCTTC

D gene: .
J gene: TRBJ2-7
V gene: TRBV25-1
clone size: .
CDR3 protein: CASSEWAGAAYEQYF
CDR3 DNA: TGTGCCAGCAGTGAATGGGCGGGGGCGGCCTACGAGCAGTACTTC

D gene: .
J gene: TRBJ1-2
V gene: TRBV2
clone size: few
CDR3 protein: CASSSTGVSYGYTF
CDR3 DNA: TGTGCCAGCAGCTCCACGGGAGTCTCCTATGGCTACACCTTC

D gene: TRBD1
J gene: TRBJ1-3
V gene: TRBV5-1
clone size: .
CDR3 protein: CASSRPGGGSGNTIYF
CDR3 DNA: TGCGCCAGCAGCCGTCCAGGGGGCGGCTCTGGAAACACCATATATTTT

D gene: .
J gene: TRBJ2-1
V gene: TRBV5-8
clone size: .
CDR3 protein: CASSLLYYGEQFF
CDR3 DNA: TGTGCCAGCAGCTTGCTTTATTACGGTGAGCAGTTCTTC

D gene: TRBD1
J gene: TRBJ1-1
V gene: TRBV6-5
clone size: .
CDR3 protein: CASMGQGAFGEAFF
CDR3 DNA: TGTGCCAGCATGGGACAGGGGGCGTTCGGTGAAGCTTTCTTT

D gene: TRBD1
J gene: TRBJ1-2
V gene: TRBV7-6
clone size: .
CDR3 protein: CASSAGQGVDYGYTF
CDR3 DNA: TGTGCCAGCAGCGCGGGACAGGGAGTAGACTATGGCTACACCTTC